This T cell receptor (beta chain) was observed in a study of a mutant IDH1 vaccine in newly diagnosed glioma. As for the study in general: Scheduled for weeks 1, 3, 5, 7, 11, 15, 19 and 23, eight vaccinations were given to patients. Treatment recipients were roughly 62% male and about 40% female, and their mean age was approximately 42 years.

Indicated time point: week 5, during vaccination. What each vaccine dose contained was 300 ug of mutant IDH1 20-mer peptide, accompanied by topical imiquimod. From germline, CDR1 is SGHTA and CDR2 FQGNSA. The CDR3 totals 12 residues. About this clone itself: Its specificity is unknown. An end of the junction differs from the germline gene, which may be a read error.

Repertoires were generated with immunoSEQ multiplex PCR, while TCRdb's copy carries only in-frame clones and drops some. The sample holds around 40,000 clones, approximately 85% seen once. The genes are TRBV7-2 and TRBJ2-7; D gene unclear. This material consisted of PBMCs, taken from a glioma patient whose treatment included an IDH1 peptide vaccine. The clonotype comes from a man in his forties or fifties with glioma. CDR3 nucleotide sequence: TGTGCCAGCAGCTACGCATCCTCCGAGCAGTACTTC. Its translation: CASSYASSEQYF.